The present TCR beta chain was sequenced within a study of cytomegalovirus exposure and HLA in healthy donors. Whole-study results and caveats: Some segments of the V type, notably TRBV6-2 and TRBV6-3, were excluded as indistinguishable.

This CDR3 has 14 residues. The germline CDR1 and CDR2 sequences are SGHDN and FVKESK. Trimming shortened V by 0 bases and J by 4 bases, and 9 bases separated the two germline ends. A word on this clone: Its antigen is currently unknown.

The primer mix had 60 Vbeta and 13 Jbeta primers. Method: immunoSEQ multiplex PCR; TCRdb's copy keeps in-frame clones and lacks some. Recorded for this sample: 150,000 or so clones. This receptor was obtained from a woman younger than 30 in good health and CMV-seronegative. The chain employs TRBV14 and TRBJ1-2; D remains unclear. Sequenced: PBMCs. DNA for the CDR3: TGTGCCAGCAGCCAAGATCGAGGATTCTATGGCTACACCTTC. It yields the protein CASSQDRGFYGYTF.